Listed below are T cell receptor beta chains from one sample, sequenced in a study of blood T cell repertoires in COVID-19. TCRdb's copy holds only in-frame clones and misses some; the assay was immunoSEQ multiplex PCR. The sample has a few hundred thousand clones; roughly 90% are singletons. Sequencing used peripheral blood. The source of these receptors is a man in his forties or fifties with acute or convalescent COVID-19. The CDR3 runs from the conserved cysteine through the conserved F or W.

v_call	j_call	cdr3_aa
TRBV2	TRBJ2-3	CASSDGGEWADTQYF
TRBV5-1	TRBJ2-7	CASSLGPAGVDEQYF
TRBV10-3	TRBJ2-2	CAISGQGVGTGELFF
TRBV19	TRBJ1-6	CASSSNRGTYNSPLHF
TRBV5-1	TRBJ2-7	CASSLAGDDYEQYF
TRBV11-3	TRBJ2-2	CASSLNGGELFF
TRBV29-1	TRBJ1-2	CSARRGAEYYGYTF
TRBV5-1	TRBJ1-4	CASSLGQGNEKLFF
TRBV11-2	TRBJ2-2	CASSLFQGTGELFF
TRBV9	TRBJ2-2	CASSGTSGGTGELFF
TRBV19	TRBJ1-3	CASSERGFHSGNTIYF
TRBV3-1/TRBV3-2	TRBJ1-4	CASSPPGTGGEKLFF
TRBV10-1	TRBJ1-1	CASRTGRNTEAFF
TRBV6-2/TRBV6-3	TRBJ1-1	CASSYSSQGDTEAFF
TRBV2	TRBJ1-2	CASSEGQYYGYTF
TRBV7-2	TRBJ1-3	CASSLTGGPGNTIYF
TRBV27	TRBJ2-2	CASRPQGFGELFF
TRBV7-3	TRBJ2-3	CASSRRPGGAVDTQYF
TRBV28	TRBJ2-4	CASSQPGQVNIQYF
TRBV7-9	TRBJ2-7	CASSLAGTATYEQYF
TRBV28	TRBJ1-4	CASYGQSEEKLFF
TRBV5-5	TRBJ1-2	CASSSHVRNRGVAGGYTF
TRBV19	TRBJ2-5	CASSMGGGARETQYF
TRBV20-1	TRBJ2-1	CSASDGQGGKNEQFF
TRBV28	TRBJ2-6	CASSPTSSGANVLTF
TRBV7-6	TRBJ2-2	CASSFTNAGELFF
TRBV18	TRBJ2-4	CASSPYSGSGNIQYF
TRBV7-9	TRBJ1-2	CASRAKQGAEYGYTF
TRBV7-9	TRBJ2-7	CASSLSLAGGSVYEQYF
TRBV18	TRBJ1-3	CASSPRQQGSGNTIYF
TRBV6-1	TRBJ1-5	CASSEWIGEIGNQPQHF